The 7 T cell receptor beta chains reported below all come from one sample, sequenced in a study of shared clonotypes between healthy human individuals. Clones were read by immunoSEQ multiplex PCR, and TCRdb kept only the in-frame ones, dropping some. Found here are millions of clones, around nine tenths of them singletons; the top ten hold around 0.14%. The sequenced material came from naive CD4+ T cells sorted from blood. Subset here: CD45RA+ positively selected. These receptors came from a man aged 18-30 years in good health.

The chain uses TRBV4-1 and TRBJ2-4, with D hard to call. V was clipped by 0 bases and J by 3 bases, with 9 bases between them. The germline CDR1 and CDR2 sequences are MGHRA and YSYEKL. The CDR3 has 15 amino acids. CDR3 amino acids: CASSQEGSLKNIQYF. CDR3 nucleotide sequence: TGCGCCAGCAGCCAAGAAGGCAGTCTCAAAAACATTCAGTACTTC.

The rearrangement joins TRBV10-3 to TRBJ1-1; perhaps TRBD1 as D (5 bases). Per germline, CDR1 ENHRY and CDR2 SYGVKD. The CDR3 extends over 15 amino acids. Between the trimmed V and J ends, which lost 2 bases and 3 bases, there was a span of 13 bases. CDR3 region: CAISESRGVDTEAFF. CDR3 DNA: TGTGCCATCAGTGAGAGCCGGGGGGTTGACACTGAAGCTTTCTTT.

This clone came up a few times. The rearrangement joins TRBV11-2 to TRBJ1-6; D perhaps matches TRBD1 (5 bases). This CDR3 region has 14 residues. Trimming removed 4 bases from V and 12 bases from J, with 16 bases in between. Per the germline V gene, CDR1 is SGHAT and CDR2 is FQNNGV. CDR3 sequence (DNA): TGTGCCAGCAGCTCACAAAAGGGGAGGGTACCCCTCCACTTT. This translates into CASSSQKGRVPLHF.

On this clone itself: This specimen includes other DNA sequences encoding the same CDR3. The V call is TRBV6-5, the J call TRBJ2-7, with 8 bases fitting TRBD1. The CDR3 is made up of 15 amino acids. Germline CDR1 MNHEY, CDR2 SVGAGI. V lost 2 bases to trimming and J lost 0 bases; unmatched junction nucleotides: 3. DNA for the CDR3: TGTGCCAGCAGTTACAGAGACAGGGGCTCCTACGAGCAGTACTTC. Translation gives CASSYRDRGSYEQYF.

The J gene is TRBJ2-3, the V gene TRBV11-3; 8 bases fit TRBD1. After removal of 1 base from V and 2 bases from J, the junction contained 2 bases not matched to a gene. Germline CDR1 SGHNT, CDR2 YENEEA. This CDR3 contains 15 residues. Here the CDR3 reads CASSLVQGDTDTQYF. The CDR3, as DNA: TGTGCCAGCAGCTTAGTACAGGGGGACACAGATACGCAGTATTTT.

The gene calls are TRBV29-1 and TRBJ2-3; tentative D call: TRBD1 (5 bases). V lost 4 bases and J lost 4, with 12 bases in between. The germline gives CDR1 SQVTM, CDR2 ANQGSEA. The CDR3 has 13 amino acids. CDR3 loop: CSVVFQGADTQYF. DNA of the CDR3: TGCAGCGTTGTGTTTCAGGGTGCAGATACGCAGTATTTT.

The CDR3 DNA sequence: TGTGCCAGCAGCTTGGACCGTGGACTTGCAGGGTCCTATGGCTACACCTTC. It yields the protein CASSLDRGLAGSYGYTF. This chain uses TRBV5-6 with TRBJ1-2; D perhaps matches TRBD1 (5 bases). The CDR3 extends over 17 amino acids. With 0 bases removed from V and 4 bases from J, the gap between germline ends came to 19 bases. The V gene's germline CDR1 is SGHDT and CDR2 YYEEEE.